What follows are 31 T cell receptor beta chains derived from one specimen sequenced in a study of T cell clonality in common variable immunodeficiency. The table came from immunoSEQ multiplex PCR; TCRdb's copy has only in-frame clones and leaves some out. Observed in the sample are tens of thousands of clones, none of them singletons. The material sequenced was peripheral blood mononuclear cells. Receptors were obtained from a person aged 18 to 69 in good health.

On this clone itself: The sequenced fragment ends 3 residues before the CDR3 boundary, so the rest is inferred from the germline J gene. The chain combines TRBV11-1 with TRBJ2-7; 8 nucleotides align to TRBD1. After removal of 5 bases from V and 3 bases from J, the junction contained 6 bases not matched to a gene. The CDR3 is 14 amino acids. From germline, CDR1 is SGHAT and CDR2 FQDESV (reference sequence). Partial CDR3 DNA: TGTGCCAGCAGCCGACGACAGGGGATCTACGAG. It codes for CASSRRQGIYE. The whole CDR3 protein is CASSRRQGIYEQYF.

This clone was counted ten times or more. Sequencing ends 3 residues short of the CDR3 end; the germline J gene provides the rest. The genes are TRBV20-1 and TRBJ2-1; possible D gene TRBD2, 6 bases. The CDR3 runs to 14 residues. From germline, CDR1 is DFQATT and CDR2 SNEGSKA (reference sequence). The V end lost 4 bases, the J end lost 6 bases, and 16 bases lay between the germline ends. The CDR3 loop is CSAIGGSSGNEQFF. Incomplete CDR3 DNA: TGCAGTGCTATTGGGGGAAGTAGCGGCAATGAG.

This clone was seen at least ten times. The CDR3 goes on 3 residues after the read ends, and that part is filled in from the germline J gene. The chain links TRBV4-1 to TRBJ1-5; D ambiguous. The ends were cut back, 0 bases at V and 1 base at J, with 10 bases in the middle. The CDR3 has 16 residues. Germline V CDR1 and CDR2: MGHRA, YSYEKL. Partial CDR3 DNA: TGCGCCAGCAGCCAAGATCCGGTGTGGAGCAATCAGCCC. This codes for CASSQDPVWSNQP. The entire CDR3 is CASSQDPVWSNQPQHF.

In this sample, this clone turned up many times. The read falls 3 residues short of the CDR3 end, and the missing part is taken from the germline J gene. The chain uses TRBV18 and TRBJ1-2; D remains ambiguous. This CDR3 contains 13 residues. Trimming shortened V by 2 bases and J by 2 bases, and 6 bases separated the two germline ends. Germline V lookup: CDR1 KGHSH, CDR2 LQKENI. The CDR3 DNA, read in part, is TGTGCCAGCTCACCAGACGGGAACTATGGC. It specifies CASSPDGNYG. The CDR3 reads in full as CASSPDGNYGYTF.

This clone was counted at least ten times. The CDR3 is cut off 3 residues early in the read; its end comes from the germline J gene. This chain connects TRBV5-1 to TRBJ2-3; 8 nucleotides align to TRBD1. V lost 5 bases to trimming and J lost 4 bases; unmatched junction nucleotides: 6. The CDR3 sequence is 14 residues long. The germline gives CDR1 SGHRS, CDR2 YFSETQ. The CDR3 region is CASRQDRAPDTQYF. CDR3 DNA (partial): TGCGCCAGCAGACAGGACAGGGCACCAGATACG.

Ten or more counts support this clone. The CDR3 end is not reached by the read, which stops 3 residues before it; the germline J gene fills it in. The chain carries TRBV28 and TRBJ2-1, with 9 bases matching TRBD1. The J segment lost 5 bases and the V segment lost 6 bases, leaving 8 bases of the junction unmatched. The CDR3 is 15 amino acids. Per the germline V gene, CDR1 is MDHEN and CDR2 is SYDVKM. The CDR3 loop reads CASSLQQGAHNEQFF. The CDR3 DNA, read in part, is TGTGCCAGCAGCCTCCAACAGGGGGCCCACAATGAG.

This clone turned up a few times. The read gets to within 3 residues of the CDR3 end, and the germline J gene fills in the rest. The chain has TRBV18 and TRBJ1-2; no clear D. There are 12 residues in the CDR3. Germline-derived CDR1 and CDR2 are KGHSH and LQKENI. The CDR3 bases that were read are TGTGCCAGCTCAGAGGACTCCGATGAC. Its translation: CASSEDSDD. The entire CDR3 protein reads CASSEDSDDYTF.

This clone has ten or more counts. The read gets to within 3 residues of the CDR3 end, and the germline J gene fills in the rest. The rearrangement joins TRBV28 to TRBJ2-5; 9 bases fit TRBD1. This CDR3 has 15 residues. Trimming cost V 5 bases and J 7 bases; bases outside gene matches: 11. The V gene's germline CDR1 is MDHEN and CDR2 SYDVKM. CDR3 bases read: TGTGCCAGCAGTCCTTACCGCCGACAGGGGGGGACC. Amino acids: CASSPYRRQGGT. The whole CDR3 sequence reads CASSPYRRQGGTQYF.

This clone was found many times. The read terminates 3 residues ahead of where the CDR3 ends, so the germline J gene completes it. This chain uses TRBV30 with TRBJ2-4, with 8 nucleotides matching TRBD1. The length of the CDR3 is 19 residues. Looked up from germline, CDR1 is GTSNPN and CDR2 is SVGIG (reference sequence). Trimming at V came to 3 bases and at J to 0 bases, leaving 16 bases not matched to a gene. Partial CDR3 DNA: TGTGCCTGGAGGCCTACCGGGACAGGACGATCTCTAGCCAAAAACATT. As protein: CAWRPTGTGRSLAKNI. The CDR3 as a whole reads CAWRPTGTGRSLAKNIQYF.

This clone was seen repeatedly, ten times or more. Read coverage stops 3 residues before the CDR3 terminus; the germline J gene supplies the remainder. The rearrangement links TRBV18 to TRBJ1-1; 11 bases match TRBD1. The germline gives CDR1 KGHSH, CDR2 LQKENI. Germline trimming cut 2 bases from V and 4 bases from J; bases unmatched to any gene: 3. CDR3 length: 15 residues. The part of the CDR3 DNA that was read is TGTGCCAGCTCACCAGGGACAGGGGGATCCACTGAA. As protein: CASSPGTGGSTE. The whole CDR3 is CASSPGTGGSTEAFF.

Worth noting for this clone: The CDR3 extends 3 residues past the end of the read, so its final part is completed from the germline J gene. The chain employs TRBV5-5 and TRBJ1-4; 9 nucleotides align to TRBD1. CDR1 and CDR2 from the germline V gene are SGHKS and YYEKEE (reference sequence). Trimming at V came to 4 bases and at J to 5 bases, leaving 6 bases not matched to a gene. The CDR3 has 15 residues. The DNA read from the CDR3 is TGTGCCAGCAGCCCCGACGGGACAGGGAATGAAAAA. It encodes CASSPDGTGNEK. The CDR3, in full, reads CASSPDGTGNEKLFF.

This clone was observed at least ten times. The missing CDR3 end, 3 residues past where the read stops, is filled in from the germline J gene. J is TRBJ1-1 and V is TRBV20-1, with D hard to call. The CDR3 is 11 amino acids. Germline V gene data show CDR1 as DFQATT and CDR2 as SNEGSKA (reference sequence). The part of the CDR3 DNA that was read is TGCAGTGCTGCCCGGTCTAGCGGA. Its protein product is CSAARSSG. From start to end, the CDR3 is CSAARSSGAFF.

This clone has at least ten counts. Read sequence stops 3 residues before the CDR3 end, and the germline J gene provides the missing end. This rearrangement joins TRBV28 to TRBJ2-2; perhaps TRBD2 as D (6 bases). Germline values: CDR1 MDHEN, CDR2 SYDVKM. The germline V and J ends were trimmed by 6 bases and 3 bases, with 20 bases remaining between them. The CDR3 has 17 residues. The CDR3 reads CASSPPGGVSHTGELFF. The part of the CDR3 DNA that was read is TGTGCCAGCAGCCCCCCTGGCGGGGTATCCCACACCGGGGAG. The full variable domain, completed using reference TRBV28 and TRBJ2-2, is DVKVTQSSRYLVKRTGEKVFLECVQDMDHENMFWYRQDPGLGLRLIYFSYDVKMKEKGDIPEGYSVSREKKERFSLILESASTNQTSMYLCASSPPGGVSHTGELFFGEGSRLTVL.

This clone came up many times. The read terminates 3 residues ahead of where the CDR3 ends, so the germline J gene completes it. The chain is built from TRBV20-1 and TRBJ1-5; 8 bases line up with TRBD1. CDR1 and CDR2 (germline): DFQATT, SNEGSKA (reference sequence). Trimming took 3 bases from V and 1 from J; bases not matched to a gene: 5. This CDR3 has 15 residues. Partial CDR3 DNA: TGCAGTGCTAGTCCCGGGGACAGGAGCAATCAGCCC. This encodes CSASPGDRSNQP. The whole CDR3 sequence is CSASPGDRSNQPQHF.

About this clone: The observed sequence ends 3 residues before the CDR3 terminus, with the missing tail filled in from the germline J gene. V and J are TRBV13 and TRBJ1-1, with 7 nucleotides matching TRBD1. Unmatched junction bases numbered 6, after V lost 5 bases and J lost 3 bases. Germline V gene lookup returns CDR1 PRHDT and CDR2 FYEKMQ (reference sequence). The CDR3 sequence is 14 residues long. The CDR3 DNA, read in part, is TGTGCCAGCAGCCCAGGGGGGCCCCACACTGAA. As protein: CASSPGGPHTE. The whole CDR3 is CASSPGGPHTEAFF.

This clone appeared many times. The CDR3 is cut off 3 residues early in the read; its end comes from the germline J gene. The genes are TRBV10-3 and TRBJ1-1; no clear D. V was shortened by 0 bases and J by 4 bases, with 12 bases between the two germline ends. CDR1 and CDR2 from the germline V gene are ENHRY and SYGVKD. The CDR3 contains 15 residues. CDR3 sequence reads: CAISESVIEGTEAFF. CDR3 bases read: TGTGCCATCAGTGAGTCAGTAATTGAGGGCACTGAA.

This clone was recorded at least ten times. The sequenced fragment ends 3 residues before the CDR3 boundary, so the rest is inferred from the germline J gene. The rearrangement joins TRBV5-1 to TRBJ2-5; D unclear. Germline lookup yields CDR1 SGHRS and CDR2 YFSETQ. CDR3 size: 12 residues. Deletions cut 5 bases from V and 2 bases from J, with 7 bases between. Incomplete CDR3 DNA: TGCGCCAGCAGGGCAGGACAAGAGACC. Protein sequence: CASRAGQET. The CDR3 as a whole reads CASRAGQETQYF.

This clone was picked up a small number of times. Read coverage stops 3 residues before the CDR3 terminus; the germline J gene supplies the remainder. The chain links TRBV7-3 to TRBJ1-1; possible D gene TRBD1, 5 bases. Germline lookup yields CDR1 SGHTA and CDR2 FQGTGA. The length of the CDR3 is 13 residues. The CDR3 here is CASSLTGLETAFF. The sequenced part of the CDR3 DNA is TGTGCCAGCAGCTTAACGGGGCTAGAGACA.

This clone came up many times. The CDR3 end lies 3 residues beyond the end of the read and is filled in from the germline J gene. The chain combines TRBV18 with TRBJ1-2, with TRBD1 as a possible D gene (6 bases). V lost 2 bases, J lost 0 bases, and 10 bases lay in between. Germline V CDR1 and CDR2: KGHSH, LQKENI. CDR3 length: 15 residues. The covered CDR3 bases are TGTGCCAGCTCACCAAGGACAGTAGCTAACTATGGC. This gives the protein CASSPRTVANYG. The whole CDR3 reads CASSPRTVANYGYTF.

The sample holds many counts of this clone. CDR3 region: CAISGRPGEYNEQFF. The sequenced CDR3 bases are TGTGCCATCAGTGGTCGGCCGGGGGAGTACAATGAG. V usage is TRBV10-3 and J usage is TRBJ2-1; D is perhaps TRBD2 (6 bases). The CDR3 end lies 3 residues beyond the end of the read and is filled in from the germline J gene. V lost 4 bases and J 4 bases, leaving 14 bases between the germline ends. The CDR3 is made up of 15 amino acids. CDR1 ENHRY and CDR2 SYGVKD come from the germline V gene.

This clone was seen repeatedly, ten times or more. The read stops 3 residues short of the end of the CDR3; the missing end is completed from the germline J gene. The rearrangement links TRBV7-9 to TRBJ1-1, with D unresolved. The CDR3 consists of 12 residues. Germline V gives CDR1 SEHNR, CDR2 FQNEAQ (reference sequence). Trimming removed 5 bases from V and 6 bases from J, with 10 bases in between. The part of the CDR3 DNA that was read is TGTGCCAGCAGCCAAATGACTCCTGAA. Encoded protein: CASSQMTPE. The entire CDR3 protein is CASSQMTPEAFF.

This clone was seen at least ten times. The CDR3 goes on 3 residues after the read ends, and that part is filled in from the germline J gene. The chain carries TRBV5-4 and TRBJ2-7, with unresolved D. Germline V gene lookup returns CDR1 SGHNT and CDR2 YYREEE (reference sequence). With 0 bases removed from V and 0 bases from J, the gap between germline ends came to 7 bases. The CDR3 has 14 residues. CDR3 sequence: CASSLDKASYEQYF. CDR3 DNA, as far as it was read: TGTGCCAGCAGCTTGGATAAGGCCTCCTACGAG.

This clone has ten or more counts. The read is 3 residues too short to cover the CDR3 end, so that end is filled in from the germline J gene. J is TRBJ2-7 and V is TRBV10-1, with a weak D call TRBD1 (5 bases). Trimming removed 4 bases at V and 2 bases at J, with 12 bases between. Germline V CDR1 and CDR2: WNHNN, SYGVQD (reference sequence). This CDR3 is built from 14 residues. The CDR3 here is CASSAGDSPYEQYF. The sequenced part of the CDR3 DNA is TGCGCCAGCAGTGCCGGAGACAGCCCCTACGAG.

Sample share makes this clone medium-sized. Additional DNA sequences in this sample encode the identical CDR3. Partial CDR3 DNA: TGCGCCAGCAGCTCCACCGGGACAGGGTATGGC. Translated: CASSSTGTGYG. From start to end, the CDR3 is CASSSTGTGYGYTF. The rearrangement links TRBV5-1 to TRBJ1-2, with 9 bases that match TRBD1. The CDR3 is cut off 3 residues early in the read; its end comes from the germline J gene. The V gene's germline CDR1 is SGHRS and CDR2 YFSETQ. CDR3 length: 14 residues. Germline trimming cut 3 bases from V and 5 bases from J; bases unmatched to any gene: 5.

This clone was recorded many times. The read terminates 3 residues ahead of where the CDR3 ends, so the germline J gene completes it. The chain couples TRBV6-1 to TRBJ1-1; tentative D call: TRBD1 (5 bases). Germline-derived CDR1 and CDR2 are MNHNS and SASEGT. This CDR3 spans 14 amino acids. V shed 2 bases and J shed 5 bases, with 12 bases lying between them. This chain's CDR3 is CASSEFTRATEAFF. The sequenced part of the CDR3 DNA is TGTGCCAGCAGTGAATTTACCAGGGCAACTGAA.

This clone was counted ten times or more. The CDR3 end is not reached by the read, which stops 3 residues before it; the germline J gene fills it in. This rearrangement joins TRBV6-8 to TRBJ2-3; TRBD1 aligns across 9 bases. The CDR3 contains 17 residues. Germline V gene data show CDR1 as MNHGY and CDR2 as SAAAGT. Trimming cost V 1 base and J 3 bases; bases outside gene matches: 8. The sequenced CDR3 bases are TGTGCCAGCAGTTACTACGCGGGACAGGGTCAAACAGATACG. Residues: CASSYYAGQGQTDT. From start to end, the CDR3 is CASSYYAGQGQTDTQYF.

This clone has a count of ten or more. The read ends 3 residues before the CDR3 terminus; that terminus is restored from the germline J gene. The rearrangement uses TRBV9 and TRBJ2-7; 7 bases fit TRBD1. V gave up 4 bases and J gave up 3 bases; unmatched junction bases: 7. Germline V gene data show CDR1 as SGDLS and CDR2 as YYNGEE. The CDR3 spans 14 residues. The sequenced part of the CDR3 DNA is TGTGCCAGCAGCCCAACAGGGGTCTACTACGAG. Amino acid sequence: CASSPTGVYYE. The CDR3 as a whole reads CASSPTGVYYEQYF.

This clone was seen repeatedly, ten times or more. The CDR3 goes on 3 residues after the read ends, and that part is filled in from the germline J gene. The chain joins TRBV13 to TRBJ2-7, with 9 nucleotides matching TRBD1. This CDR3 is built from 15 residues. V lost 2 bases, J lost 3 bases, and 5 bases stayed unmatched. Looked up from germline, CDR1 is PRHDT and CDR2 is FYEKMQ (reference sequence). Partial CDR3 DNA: TGTGCCAGCAGCTTACAGGGGGGACAGGGCTACGAG. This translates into CASSLQGGQGYE. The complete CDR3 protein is CASSLQGGQGYEQYF.

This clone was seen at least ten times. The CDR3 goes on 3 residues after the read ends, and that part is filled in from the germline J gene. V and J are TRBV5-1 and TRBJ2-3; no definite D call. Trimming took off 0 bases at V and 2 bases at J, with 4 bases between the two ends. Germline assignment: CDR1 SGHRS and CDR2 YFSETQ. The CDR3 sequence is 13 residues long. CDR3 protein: CASSLGLTDTQYF. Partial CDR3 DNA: TGCGCCAGCAGCTTGGGACTCACAGATACG.

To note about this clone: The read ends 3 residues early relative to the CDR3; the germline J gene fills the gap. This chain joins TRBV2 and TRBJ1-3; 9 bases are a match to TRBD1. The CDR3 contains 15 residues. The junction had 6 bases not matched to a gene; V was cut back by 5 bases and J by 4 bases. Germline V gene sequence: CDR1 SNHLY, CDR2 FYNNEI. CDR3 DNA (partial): TGTGCCAGCAGTCGACAGGGGGTCCCCGGAAACACC. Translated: CASSRQGVPGNT. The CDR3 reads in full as CASSRQGVPGNTIYF.

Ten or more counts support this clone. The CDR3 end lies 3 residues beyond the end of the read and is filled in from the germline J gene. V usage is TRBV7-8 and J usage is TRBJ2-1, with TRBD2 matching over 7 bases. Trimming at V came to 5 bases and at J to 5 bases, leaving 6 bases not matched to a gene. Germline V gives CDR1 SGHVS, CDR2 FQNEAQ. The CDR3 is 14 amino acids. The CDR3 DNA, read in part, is TGTGCCAGCAGCCTCACTAGCGCAAACAATGAG. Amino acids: CASSLTSANNE. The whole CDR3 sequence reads CASSLTSANNEQFF. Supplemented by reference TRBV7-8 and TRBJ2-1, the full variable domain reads GAGVSQSPRYKVAKRGQDVALRCDPISGHVSLFWYQQALGQGPEFLTYFQNEAQLDKSGLPSDRFFAERPEGSVSTLKIQRTQQEDSAVYLCASSLTSANNEQFFGPGTRLTVL.